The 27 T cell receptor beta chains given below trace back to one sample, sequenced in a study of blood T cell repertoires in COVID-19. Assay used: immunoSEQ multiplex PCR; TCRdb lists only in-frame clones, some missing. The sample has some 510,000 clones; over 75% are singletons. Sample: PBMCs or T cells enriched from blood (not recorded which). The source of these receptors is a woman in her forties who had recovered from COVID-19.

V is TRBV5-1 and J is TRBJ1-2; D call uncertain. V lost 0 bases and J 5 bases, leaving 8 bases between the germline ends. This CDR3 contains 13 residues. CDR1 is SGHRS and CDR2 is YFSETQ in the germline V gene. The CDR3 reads CASSLVVGYGYTF. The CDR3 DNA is TGCGCCAGCAGCTTGGTGGTCGGGTATGGCTACACCTTC.

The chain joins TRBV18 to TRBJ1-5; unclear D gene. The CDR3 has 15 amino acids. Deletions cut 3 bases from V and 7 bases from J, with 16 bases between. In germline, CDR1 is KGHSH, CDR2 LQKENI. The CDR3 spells CASSPLDGPGQPQHF. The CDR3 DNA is TGTGCCAGCTCACCTCTGGACGGCCCGGGGCAGCCCCAGCATTTT.

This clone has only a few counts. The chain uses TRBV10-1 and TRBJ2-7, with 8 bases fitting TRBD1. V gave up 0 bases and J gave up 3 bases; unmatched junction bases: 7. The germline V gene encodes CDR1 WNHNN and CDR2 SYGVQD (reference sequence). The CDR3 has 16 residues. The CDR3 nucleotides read TGCGCCAGCAGTGAGTCATTAGGACAGGGACTCTACGAGCAGTACTTC. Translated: CASSESLGQGLYEQYF.

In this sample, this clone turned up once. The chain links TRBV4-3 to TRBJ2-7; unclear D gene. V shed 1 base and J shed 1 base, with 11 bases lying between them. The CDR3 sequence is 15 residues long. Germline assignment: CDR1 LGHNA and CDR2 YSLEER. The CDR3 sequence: CASSQAIGVSYEQYF. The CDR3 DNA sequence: TGCGCCAGCAGCCAAGCCATAGGAGTATCCTACGAGCAGTACTTC.

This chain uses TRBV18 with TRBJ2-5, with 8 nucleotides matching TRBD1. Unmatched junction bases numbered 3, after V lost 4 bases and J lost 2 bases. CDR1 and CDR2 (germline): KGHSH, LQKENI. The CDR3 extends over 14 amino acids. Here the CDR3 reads CASSLGQGQETQYF. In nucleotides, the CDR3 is TGTGCCAGCTCACTCGGACAGGGACAAGAGACCCAGTACTTC.

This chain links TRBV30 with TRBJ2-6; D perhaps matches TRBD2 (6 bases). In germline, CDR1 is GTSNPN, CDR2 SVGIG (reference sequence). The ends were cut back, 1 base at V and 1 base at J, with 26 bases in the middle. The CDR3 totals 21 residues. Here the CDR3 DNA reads TGTGCCTGGAGTGGAGGGACTGGACTCGGACCTGCTGCGTCTGGGGCCAACGTCCTGACTTTC. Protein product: CAWSGGTGLGPAASGANVLTF.

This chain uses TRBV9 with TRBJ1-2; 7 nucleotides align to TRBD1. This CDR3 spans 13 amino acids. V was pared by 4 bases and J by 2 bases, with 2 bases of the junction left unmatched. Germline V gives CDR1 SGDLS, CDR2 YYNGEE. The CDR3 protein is CASSTGQNYGYTF. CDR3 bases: TGTGCCAGCAGCACGGGACAGAACTATGGCTACACCTTC.

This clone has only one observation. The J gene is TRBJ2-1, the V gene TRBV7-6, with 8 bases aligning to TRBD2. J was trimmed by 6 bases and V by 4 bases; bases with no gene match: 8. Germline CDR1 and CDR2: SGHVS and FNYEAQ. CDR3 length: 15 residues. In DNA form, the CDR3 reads TGTGCCAGCAGCTCGATCCCGGGAGGGGGCAATGAGCAGTTCTTC. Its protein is CASSSIPGGGNEQFF. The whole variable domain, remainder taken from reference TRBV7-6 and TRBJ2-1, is GAGVSQSPRYKVTKRGQDVALRCDPISGHVSLYWYRQALGQGPEFLTYFNYEAQQDKSGLPNDRFSAERPEGSISTLTIQRTEQRDSAMYRCASSSIPGGGNEQFFGPGTRLTVL.

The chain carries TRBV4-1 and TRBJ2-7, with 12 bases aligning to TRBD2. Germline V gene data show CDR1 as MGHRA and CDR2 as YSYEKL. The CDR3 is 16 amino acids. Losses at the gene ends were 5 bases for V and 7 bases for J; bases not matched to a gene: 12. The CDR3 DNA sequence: TGCGCCAGCAGCTCCCAAGTTTTAACTAGCGGGGGGGAGCAGTACTTC. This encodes CASSSQVLTSGGEQYF.

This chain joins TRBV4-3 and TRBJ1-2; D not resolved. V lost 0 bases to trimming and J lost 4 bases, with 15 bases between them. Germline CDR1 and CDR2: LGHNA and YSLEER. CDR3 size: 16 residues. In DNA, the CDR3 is TGCGCCAGCAGCCAAGAATTCGAAGTGGGAGGCTATGGCTACACCTTC. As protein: CASSQEFEVGGYGYTF.

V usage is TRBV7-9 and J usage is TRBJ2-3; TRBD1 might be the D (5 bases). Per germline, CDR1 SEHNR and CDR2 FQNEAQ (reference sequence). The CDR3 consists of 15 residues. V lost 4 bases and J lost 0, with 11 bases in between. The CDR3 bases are TGTGCCAGCAGCTCCAGGGCCTTTAGCACAGATACGCAGTATTTT. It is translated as CASSSRAFSTDTQYF.

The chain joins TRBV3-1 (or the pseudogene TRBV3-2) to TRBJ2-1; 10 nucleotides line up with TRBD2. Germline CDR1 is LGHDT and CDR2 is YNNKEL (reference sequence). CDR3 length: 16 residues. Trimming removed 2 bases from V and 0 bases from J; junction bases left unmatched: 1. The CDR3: CASSQRTSGSYNEQFF. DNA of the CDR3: TGTGCCAGCAGCCAACGGACTAGCGGCTCCTACAATGAGCAGTTCTTC.

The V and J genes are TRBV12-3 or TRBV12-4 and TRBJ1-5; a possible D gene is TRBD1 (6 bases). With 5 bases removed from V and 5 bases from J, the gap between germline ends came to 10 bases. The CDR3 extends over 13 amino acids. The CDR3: CASSKDRHQPQHF. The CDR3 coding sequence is TGTGCCAGCAGTAAGGACAGACATCAGCCCCAGCATTTT.

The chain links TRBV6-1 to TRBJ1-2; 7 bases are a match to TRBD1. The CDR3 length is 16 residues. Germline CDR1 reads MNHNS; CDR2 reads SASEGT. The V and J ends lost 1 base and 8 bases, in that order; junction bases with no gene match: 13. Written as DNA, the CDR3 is TGTGCCAGCAGTGAAGATGGGAACAGGGGACTAGGGGGCTACACCTTC. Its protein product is CASSEDGNRGLGGYTF.

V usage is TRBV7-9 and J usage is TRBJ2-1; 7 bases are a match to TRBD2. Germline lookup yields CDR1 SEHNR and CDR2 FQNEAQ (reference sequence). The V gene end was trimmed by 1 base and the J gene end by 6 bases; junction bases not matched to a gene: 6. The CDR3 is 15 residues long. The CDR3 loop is CASSLDGRVSNEQFF. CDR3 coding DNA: TGTGCCAGCAGCTTAGATGGGAGGGTCAGCAATGAGCAGTTCTTC.

CDR3 in amino acids: CASSPQGGSIDGYTF. CDR3 sequence (DNA): TGTGCCAGCAGCCCACAGGGGGGTTCGATAGATGGCTACACCTTC. The chain recombines TRBV7-6 with TRBJ1-2, with 8 bases lining up with TRBD1. CDR1 is SGHVS and CDR2 is FNYEAQ in the germline V gene. V trimming: 5 bases; J trimming: 6 bases; junction bases outside the gene matches: 11. The CDR3 is made up of 15 amino acids.

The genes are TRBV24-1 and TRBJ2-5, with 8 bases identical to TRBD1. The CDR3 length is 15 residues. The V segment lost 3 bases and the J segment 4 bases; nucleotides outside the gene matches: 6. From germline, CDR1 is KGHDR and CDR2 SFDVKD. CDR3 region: CATSDPGGTGETQYF. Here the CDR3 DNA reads TGTGCCACCAGTGATCCAGGAGGGACAGGAGAGACCCAGTACTTC.

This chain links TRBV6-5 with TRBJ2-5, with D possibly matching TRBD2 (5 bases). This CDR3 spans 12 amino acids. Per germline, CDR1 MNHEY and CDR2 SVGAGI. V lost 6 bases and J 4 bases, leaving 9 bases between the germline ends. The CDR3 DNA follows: TGTGCCAGCAGCCGAGGGAGAGAGACCCAGTACTTC. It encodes CASSRGRETQYF.

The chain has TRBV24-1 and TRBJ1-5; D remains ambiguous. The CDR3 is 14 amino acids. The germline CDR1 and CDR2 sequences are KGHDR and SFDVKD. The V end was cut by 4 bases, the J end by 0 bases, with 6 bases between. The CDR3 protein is CATSETSSNQPQHF. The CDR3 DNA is TGTGCCACCAGTGAGACTTCTAGCAATCAGCCCCAGCATTTT.

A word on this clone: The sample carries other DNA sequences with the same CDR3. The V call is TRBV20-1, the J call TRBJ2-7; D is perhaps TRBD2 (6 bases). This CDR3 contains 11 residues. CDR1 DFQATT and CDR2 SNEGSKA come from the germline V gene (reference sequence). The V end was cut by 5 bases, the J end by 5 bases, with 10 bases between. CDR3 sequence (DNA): TGCAGTGCTTCGAGCGGGCACGAGCAGTACTTC. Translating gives CSASSGHEQYF.

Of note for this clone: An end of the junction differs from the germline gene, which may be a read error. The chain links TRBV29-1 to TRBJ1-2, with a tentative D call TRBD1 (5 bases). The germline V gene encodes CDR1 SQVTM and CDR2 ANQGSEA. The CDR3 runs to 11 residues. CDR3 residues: CSAQWAGRSIF. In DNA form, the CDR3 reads TGCAGCGCCCAGTGGGCGGGGCGCTCTATTTTC. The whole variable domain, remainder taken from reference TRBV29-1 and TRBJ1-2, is SAVISQKPSRDICQRGTSLTIQCQVDSQVTMMFWYRQQPGQSLTLIATANQGSEATYESGFVIDKFPISRPNLTFSTLTVSNMSPEDSSIYLCSAQWAGRSIFGSGTRLTVV.

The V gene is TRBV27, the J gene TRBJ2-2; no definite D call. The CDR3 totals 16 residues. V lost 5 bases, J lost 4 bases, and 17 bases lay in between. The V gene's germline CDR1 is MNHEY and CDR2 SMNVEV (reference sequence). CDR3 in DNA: TGTGCCAGCAGTCGAGACTTGCCGGGTAGCACCGGGGAGCTGTTTTTT. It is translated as CASSRDLPGSTGELFF.

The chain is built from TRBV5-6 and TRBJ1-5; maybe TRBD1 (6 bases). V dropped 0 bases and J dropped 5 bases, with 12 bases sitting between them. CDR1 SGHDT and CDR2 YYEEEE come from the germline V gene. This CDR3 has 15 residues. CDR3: CASSLVGRGDQPQHF. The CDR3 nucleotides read TGTGCCAGCAGCTTGGTCGGCAGGGGAGATCAGCCCCAGCATTTT.

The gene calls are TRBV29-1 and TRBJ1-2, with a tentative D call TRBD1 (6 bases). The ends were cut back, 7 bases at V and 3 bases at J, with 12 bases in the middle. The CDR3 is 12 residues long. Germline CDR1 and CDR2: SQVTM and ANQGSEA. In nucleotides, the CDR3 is TGCAGCGCCGAGACAGGATACTATGGCTACACCTTC. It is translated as CSAETGYYGYTF.

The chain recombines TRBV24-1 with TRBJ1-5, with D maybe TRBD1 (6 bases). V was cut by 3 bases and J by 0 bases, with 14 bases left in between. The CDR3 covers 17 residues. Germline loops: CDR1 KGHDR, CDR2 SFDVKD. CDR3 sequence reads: CATSDAGTRYSNQPQHF. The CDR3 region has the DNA TGTGCCACCAGTGATGCCGGGACACGTTATAGCAATCAGCCCCAGCATTTT.

DNA for the CDR3: TGTGCCAGCACCAGCCAGGGAAATGGCTACACCTTC. Translated, it gives CASTSQGNGYTF. This sequence joins TRBV6-5 and TRBJ1-2; perhaps TRBD1 as D (5 bases). Germline CDR1 and CDR2: MNHEY and SVGAGI. The CDR3 loop spans 12 amino acids. Trimming removed 7 bases at V and 6 bases at J, with 12 bases between.

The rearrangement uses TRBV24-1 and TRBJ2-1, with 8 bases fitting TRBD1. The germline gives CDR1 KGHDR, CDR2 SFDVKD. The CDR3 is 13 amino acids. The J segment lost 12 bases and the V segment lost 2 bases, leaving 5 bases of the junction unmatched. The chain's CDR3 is CATSDSGQGTQFF. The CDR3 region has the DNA TGTGCCACCAGTGATTCTGGACAGGGCACGCAGTTCTTC.